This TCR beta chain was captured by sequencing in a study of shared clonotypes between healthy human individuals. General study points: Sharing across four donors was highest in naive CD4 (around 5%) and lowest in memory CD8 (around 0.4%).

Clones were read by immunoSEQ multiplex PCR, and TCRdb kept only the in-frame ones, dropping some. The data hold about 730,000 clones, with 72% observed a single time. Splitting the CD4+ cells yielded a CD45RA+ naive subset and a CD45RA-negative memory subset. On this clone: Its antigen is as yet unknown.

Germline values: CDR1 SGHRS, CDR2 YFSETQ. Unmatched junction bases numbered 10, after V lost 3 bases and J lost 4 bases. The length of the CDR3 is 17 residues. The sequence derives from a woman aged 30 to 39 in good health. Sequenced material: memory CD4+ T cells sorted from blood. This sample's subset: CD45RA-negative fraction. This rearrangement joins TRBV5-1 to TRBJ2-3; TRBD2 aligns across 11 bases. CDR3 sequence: CASSSLAGGGWADTQYF. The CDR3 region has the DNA TGCGCCAGCAGCTCGCTAGCGGGAGGAGGGTGGGCAGATACGCAGTATTTT.